Following are 29 T cell receptor beta chains from one sample sequenced in a study of cytomegalovirus exposure and HLA in healthy donors. PCR used 60 Vbeta primers and 13 Jbeta primers. This table comes from immunoSEQ multiplex PCR, and its TCRdb copy is limited to in-frame clones, with some not included. The sample comprises roughly 140,000 clones, about three quarters of which are singletons, and 1.5% to 2% rests with the top ten. The sample comprised PBMCs. The source of these receptors is a woman in her twenties or thirties in good health and CMV-seronegative.

The chain links TRBV7-9 to TRBJ1-6; tentatively, D is TRBD1 (6 bases). This CDR3 is 15 amino acids long. The V end lost 5 bases, the J end lost 6 bases, and 14 bases lay between the germline ends. Germline loops: CDR1 SEHNR, CDR2 FQNEAQ (reference sequence). In nucleotides, the CDR3 is TGTGCCAGCAGCGCCAGGACAGCGATTAATTCACCCCTCCACTTT. Its protein is CASSARTAINSPLHF.

The J gene is TRBJ2-1, the V gene TRBV5-1, with a tentative D call TRBD2 (6 bases). There are 16 residues in the CDR3. Germline values: CDR1 SGHRS, CDR2 YFSETQ. The ends were cut back, 0 bases at V and 2 bases at J, with 12 bases in the middle. The CDR3 loop is CASSLEGGVAYNEQFF. The CDR3 DNA follows: TGCGCCAGCAGCTTGGAGGGCGGGGTTGCCTACAATGAGCAGTTCTTC.

The V and J genes are TRBV2 and TRBJ2-1; 8 bases match TRBD1. The CDR3 is 14 residues long. V dropped 1 base and J dropped 7; count of bases not matched to a gene: 3. Germline V lookup: CDR1 SNHLY, CDR2 FYNNEI. The CDR3 sequence is CASSEGTGLNEQFF. The CDR3 DNA follows: TGTGCCAGCAGTGAAGGGACAGGGTTGAATGAGCAGTTCTTC.

V and J are TRBV30 and TRBJ1-5; D is unclear. The V gene lost 1 base and the J gene lost 3 bases, with 7 bases spanning the gap. CDR1 is GTSNPN and CDR2 is SVGIG in the germline V gene (reference sequence). This CDR3 is 13 amino acids long. The CDR3 nucleotides are TGTGCCTGGAGTGCTGCAGTCAATCAGCCCCAGCATTTT. Translating gives CAWSAAVNQPQHF.

The V gene is TRBV2, the J gene TRBJ2-7; D is possibly TRBD1 (6 bases). The CDR3 sequence is 14 residues long. Per the germline V gene, CDR1 is SNHLY and CDR2 is FYNNEI. V dropped 9 bases and J dropped 0 bases, with 15 bases sitting between them. This chain's CDR3 is CASERTESSYEQYF. The CDR3 DNA reads as TGTGCCAGTGAGCGGACAGAGAGCTCCTACGAGCAGTACTTC.

CDR3 DNA sequence: TGCGCCAGCAGCTCTATGACAGGGGACAATGAGCAGTTCTTC. This translates into CASSSMTGDNEQFF. The V gene is TRBV5-1, the J gene TRBJ2-1, with TRBD1 matching over 8 bases. Germline V lookup: CDR1 SGHRS, CDR2 YFSETQ. The J segment lost 5 bases and the V segment lost 3 bases, leaving 4 bases of the junction unmatched. This CDR3 is 14 amino acids long. The whole variable domain, remainder taken from reference TRBV5-1 and TRBJ2-1, is KAGVTQTPRYLIKTRGQQVTLSCSPISGHRSVSWYQQTPGQGLQFLFEYFSETQRNKGNFPGRFSGRQFSNSRSEMNVSTLELGDSALYLCASSSMTGDNEQFFGPGTRLTVL.

The chain employs TRBV19 and TRBJ1-2; 12 bases are a match to TRBD1. V was clipped by 2 bases and J by 8 bases; unmatched bases: 6. The CDR3 loop spans 15 amino acids. Per the germline V gene, CDR1 is LNHDA and CDR2 is SQIVND (reference sequence). The CDR3 spells CASSIPGTGGYGYTF. As DNA, the CDR3 is TGTGCCAGTAGTATACCCGGGACAGGGGGCTACGGCTACACCTTC.

The V call is TRBV15, the J call TRBJ2-7, with D possibly being TRBD1 (6 bases). This CDR3 region has 13 residues. Germline loops: CDR1 LNHNV, CDR2 YYDKDF (reference sequence). With 6 bases removed from V and 2 bases from J, the gap between germline ends came to 11 bases. The CDR3 DNA follows: TGTGCCACCAGTCCGGGACACACCTACGAGCAGTACTTC. Its translation: CATSPGHTYEQYF.

This rearrangement joins TRBV30 to TRBJ1-1; tentative D call: TRBD1 (5 bases). V was pared by 2 bases and J by 1 base, with 23 bases between. Germline loops: CDR1 GTSNPN, CDR2 SVGIG (reference sequence). This CDR3 contains 18 residues. CDR3 sequence (DNA): TGTGCCTGGAGTACCTGGACAAGATCCTCCTATGGGAACACTGAAGCTTTCTTT. Translated, it gives CAWSTWTRSSYGNTEAFF.

The chain joins TRBV19 to TRBJ1-2, with 7 bases matching TRBD1. Losses at the gene ends were 3 bases for V and 4 bases for J; bases not matched to a gene: 17. CDR3 length: 18 amino acids. Germline CDR1 is LNHDA and CDR2 is SQIVND (reference sequence). The DNA for the CDR3 is TGTGCCAGTAGTATTTCCCTGACGGGACAGCTAATACGCTATGGCTACACCTTC. This encodes CASSISLTGQLIRYGYTF.

The gene calls are TRBV25-1 and TRBJ2-1; 10 bases line up with TRBD1. J lost 5 bases, V lost 7 bases, and 8 bases had no gene match. CDR3 length: 15 residues. Germline lookup yields CDR1 MGHDK and CDR2 SYGVNS. The CDR3 loop reads CASTAGQGVNNEQFF. As DNA, the CDR3 is TGTGCCAGCACGGCCGGACAGGGGGTAAACAATGAGCAGTTCTTC.

In nucleotides, the CDR3 is TGTGCCAGCAGTCCCGGGACTGCTTCCTTCTCCGGGGAGCTGTTTTTT. Its protein product is CASSPGTASFSGELFF. J is TRBJ2-2 and V is TRBV27, with D maybe TRBD2 (6 bases). Germline V lookup: CDR1 MNHEY, CDR2 SMNVEV (reference sequence). The CDR3 totals 16 residues. Trimming pared 5 bases from V and 6 bases from J, leaving 19 bases between.

The chain recombines TRBV6-5 with TRBJ1-4; D ambiguous. With 5 bases removed from V and 8 bases from J, the gap between germline ends came to 15 bases. Germline V gives CDR1 MNHEY, CDR2 SVGAGI. The CDR3 contains 14 residues. The CDR3 protein is CASSPPGGGEKLFF. In DNA form, the CDR3 reads TGTGCCAGCAGTCCACCGGGAGGTGGGGAAAAACTGTTTTTT.

The rearrangement uses TRBV19 and TRBJ1-2; D is perhaps TRBD1 (5 bases). Germline assignment: CDR1 LNHDA and CDR2 SQIVND (reference sequence). V shed 3 bases and J shed 7 bases, with 12 bases lying between them. The CDR3 loop spans 13 amino acids. CDR3 sequence: CASSIGSGIGYTF. In nucleotides, the CDR3 is TGTGCCAGTAGTATTGGATCAGGGATTGGCTACACCTTC.

The chain uses TRBV30 and TRBJ2-7; 11 bases are shared with TRBD2. CDR3 length equals 14 residues. Germline V gene data show CDR1 as GTSNPN and CDR2 as SVGIG (reference sequence). J gave up 12 bases and V 0 bases, and 10 bases lay outside the gene matches. The CDR3 DNA reads TGTGCCTGGAGTGTACTTACTAGCGGGGGCTTGCGGTACTTC. This gives the protein CAWSVLTSGGLRYF. The variable domain in full, completed from reference TRBV30 and TRBJ2-7, reads SQTIHQWPATLVQPVGSPLSLECTVEGTSNPNLYWYRQAAGRGLQLLFYSVGIGQISSEVPQNLSASRPQDRQFILSSKKLLLSDSGFYLCAWSVLTSGGLRYFGPGTRLTVT.

This chain uses TRBV11-3 with TRBJ2-1; perhaps TRBD2 as D (6 bases). Between the trimmed V and J ends, which lost 1 base and 12 bases, there was a span of 13 bases. This CDR3 has 13 amino acids. CDR1 and CDR2 from the germline V gene are SGHNT and YENEEA. In DNA form, the CDR3 reads TGTGCCAGCAGCTTAGTCTTTCCGGAGGGGCAGTTCTTC. The encoded protein is CASSLVFPEGQFF.

The V and J genes are TRBV18 and TRBJ1-1; 8 nucleotides agree with TRBD1. J was trimmed by 3 bases and V by 3 bases; bases with no gene match: 9. Germline V gene lookup returns CDR1 KGHSH and CDR2 LQKENI. The CDR3 is 16 amino acids. This CDR3 reads CASSPGQGGGDTEAFF. The CDR3 DNA sequence: TGTGCCAGCTCACCCGGACAGGGTGGCGGCGACACTGAAGCTTTCTTT.

This clone was picked up one time. The chain has TRBV7-8 and TRBJ2-7, with 8 bases that match TRBD1. Germline CDR1 and CDR2: SGHVS and FQNEAQ. The CDR3 consists of 14 residues. V gave up 5 bases and J gave up 4 bases; unmatched junction bases: 7. CDR3 sequence: CASSRGRTGYEQYF. Here the CDR3 DNA reads TGTGCCAGCAGCAGAGGGCGGACAGGGTACGAGCAGTACTTC.

This chain uses TRBV4-3 with TRBJ1-1, with a tentative D call TRBD1 (5 bases). This CDR3 contains 18 residues. Looked up from germline, CDR1 is LGHNA and CDR2 is YSLEER. The V end lost 0 bases, the J end lost 2 bases, and 19 bases lay between the germline ends. The CDR3 region is CASSQDGQGRGPNTEAFF. The CDR3 DNA is TGCGCCAGCAGCCAAGATGGCCAGGGAAGGGGTCCAAACACTGAAGCTTTCTTT.

The V call is TRBV5-1, the J call TRBJ1-1, with D hard to call. V gave up 5 bases and J gave up 5 bases, with 13 bases separating them. The CDR3 runs to 13 residues. CDR1 is SGHRS and CDR2 is YFSETQ in the germline V gene. The CDR3 DNA reads TGCGCCAGCAGGGTAACCCGAGAGACTGAAGCTTTCTTT. Translated: CASRVTRETEAFF. The full variable domain, in which reference TRBV5-1 and TRBJ1-1 provide the parts outside the CDR3, is KAGVTQTPRYLIKTRGQQVTLSCSPISGHRSVSWYQQTPGQGLQFLFEYFSETQRNKGNFPGRFSGRQFSNSRSEMNVSTLELGDSALYLCASRVTRETEAFFGQGTRLTVV.

The chain combines TRBV4-2 with TRBJ2-5; 7 bases match TRBD2. The CDR3 totals 14 residues. CDR1 LGHNA and CDR2 YNFKEQ come from the germline V gene. V was pared by 2 bases and J by 2 bases, with 2 bases of the junction left unmatched. This chain's CDR3 is CASSQTSVQETQYF. CDR3 DNA: TGTGCCAGCAGCCAAACTAGCGTGCAAGAGACCCAGTACTTC.

This chain joins TRBV9 and TRBJ2-7; D perhaps matches TRBD1 (6 bases). CDR3 length: 13 residues. Trimming took off 3 bases at V and 9 bases at J, with 16 bases between the two ends. Germline assignment: CDR1 SGDLS and CDR2 YYNGEE. The CDR3: CASSAPNRDGQYF. DNA for the CDR3: TGTGCCAGCAGCGCTCCGAACAGGGACGGGCAGTACTTC. The complete variable domain, with remaining parts taken from reference TRBV9 and TRBJ2-7, reads DSGVTQTPKHLITATGQRVTLRCSPRSGDLSVYWYQQSLDQGLQFLIQYYNGEERAKGNILERFSAQQFPDLHSELNLSSLELGDSALYFCASSAPNRDGQYFGPGTRLTVT.

This clone was picked up many times. The CDR3 reads CAIQGSNYGYTF. DNA of the CDR3: TGTGCCATACAGGGTTCCAACTATGGCTACACCTTC. The chain joins TRBV6-1 to TRBJ1-2, with D perhaps TRBD1 (6 bases). The V gene lost 10 bases and the J gene lost 2 bases, with 11 bases spanning the gap. This CDR3 is 12 amino acids long. Germline V gene data show CDR1 as MNHNS and CDR2 as SASEGT.

The rearrangement uses TRBV7-8 and TRBJ2-1; 7 positions match TRBD1. This CDR3 contains 15 residues. Germline loops: CDR1 SGHVS, CDR2 FQNEAQ. J was trimmed by 6 bases and V by 5 bases; bases with no gene match: 10. The CDR3, as DNA: TGTGCCAGCAGCCCACGACAGGGTCTAGGCAATGAGCAGTTCTTC. Translation: CASSPRQGLGNEQFF.

V is TRBV9 and J is TRBJ1-2, with D tentatively TRBD1 (6 bases). Germline assignment: CDR1 SGDLS and CDR2 YYNGEE. Deletions cut 4 bases from V and 7 bases from J, with 14 bases between. The CDR3 has 13 residues. CDR3 coding DNA: TGTGCCAGCAGCCAAAGGGGACACCCTGGCTACACCTTC. This gives the protein CASSQRGHPGYTF.

V gene TRBV2 combines with J gene TRBJ1-2; tentative D call: TRBD1 (6 bases). The germline V and J ends were trimmed by 8 bases and 6 bases, with 19 bases remaining between them. Germline CDR1 SNHLY, CDR2 FYNNEI. The CDR3 extends over 14 amino acids. The CDR3 is CASGRQAYGNGYTF. The CDR3 bases are TGTGCCAGCGGGCGACAGGCTTATGGGAATGGCTACACCTTC.

V is TRBV19 and J is TRBJ2-7; 10 bases fit TRBD1. V was pared by 6 bases and J by 1 base, with 3 bases of the junction left unmatched. Germline assignment: CDR1 LNHDA and CDR2 SQIVND (reference sequence). The CDR3 covers 14 residues. The CDR3 loop is CASRTGGKSYEQYF. CDR3 coding DNA: TGTGCCAGTAGGACAGGGGGCAAATCCTACGAGCAGTACTTC.

A few counts support this clone. DNA of the CDR3: TGTGCCAGCTCACCGGGACAGGCAAACACCGGGGAGCTGTTTTTT. Translated, it gives CASSPGQANTGELFF. V usage is TRBV18 and J usage is TRBJ2-2, with 8 bases fitting TRBD1. Germline lookup yields CDR1 KGHSH and CDR2 LQKENI. V trimming: 3 bases; J trimming: 2 bases; junction bases outside the gene matches: 2. This CDR3 has 15 residues.

CDR3 in amino acids: CASRPMPGQGAPFF. The CDR3, as DNA: TGTGCCAGCAGGCCGATGCCGGGACAGGGGGCCCCTTTCTTT. This rearrangement joins TRBV6-1 to TRBJ1-1; TRBD1 agrees at 12 bases. Germline CDR1 MNHNS, CDR2 SASEGT. This CDR3 contains 14 residues. V lost 6 bases, J lost 12 bases, and 11 bases stayed unmatched.